Shown below are 23 T cell receptor beta chains from a single sample sequenced in a study of cytomegalovirus exposure and HLA in healthy donors. Primers included in the PCR were 60 Vbeta and 13 Jbeta primers. Only in-frame clones appear in the TCRdb table, and some are missing; sequencing was by immunoSEQ multiplex PCR. The repertoire holds 150,000 or so clones, with around 80% as singletons. Input material: PBMCs. The receptors were gathered from a woman aged 40 to 50 in good health and CMV-seronegative.

As concerns this clone: The sample holds other DNA sequences that translate to the same CDR3. This chain links TRBV6-5 with TRBJ2-5; 7 bases align to TRBD2. This CDR3 is built from 15 residues. The J segment lost 2 bases and the V segment lost 4 bases, leaving 7 bases of the junction unmatched. Germline V CDR1 and CDR2: MNHEY, SVGAGI. The CDR3 spells CASSSGDYSQETQYF. The DNA of the CDR3 is TGTGCCAGCAGTTCCGGGGACTACTCTCAAGAGACCCAGTACTTC.

The chain joins TRBV11-2 to TRBJ2-7; TRBD1 matches 9 bases. The V segment lost 2 bases and the J segment 2 bases; nucleotides outside the gene matches: 1. The length of the CDR3 is 14 residues. Germline values: CDR1 SGHAT, CDR2 FQNNGV. The CDR3 protein is CASSLRQGAYEQYF. The CDR3 coding sequence is TGTGCCAGCAGCTTAAGACAGGGGGCCTACGAGCAGTACTTC.

J is TRBJ1-3 and V is TRBV10-1; perhaps TRBD1 as D (5 bases). Germline CDR1 is WNHNN and CDR2 is SYGVQD (reference sequence). CDR3 length equals 15 residues. Deletions cut 7 bases from V and 3 bases from J, with 16 bases between. The chain's CDR3 is CASIQKGRDGNTIYF. CDR3 in DNA: TGCGCCAGCATCCAAAAGGGGCGTGATGGAAACACCATATATTTT.

This clone was seen only once. V usage is TRBV28 and J usage is TRBJ2-4; a weak D match, TRBD2 (6 bases). This CDR3 spans 14 amino acids. CDR1 and CDR2 (germline): MDHEN, SYDVKM. The V and J ends lost 5 bases and 6 bases respectively, with 14 bases between them. As DNA, the CDR3 is TGTGCCAGCAGTCCCCCCGGGACTGGAAACATTCAGTACTTC. It encodes CASSPPGTGNIQYF. Full variable domain (missing parts from reference TRBV28 and TRBJ2-4): DVKVTQSSRYLVKRTGEKVFLECVQDMDHENMFWYRQDPGLGLRLIYFSYDVKMKEKGDIPEGYSVSREKKERFSLILESASTNQTSMYLCASSPPGTGNIQYFGAGTRLSVL.

This chain uses TRBV6-5 with TRBJ2-7; weak D call: TRBD1 (5 bases). Looked up from germline, CDR1 is MNHEY and CDR2 is SVGAGI. Deletions cut 3 bases from V and 6 bases from J, with 9 bases between. The CDR3 contains 12 residues. The CDR3 coding sequence is TGTGCCAGCAGTTATCTGGGGCTCGAGCAGTACTTC. This gives the protein CASSYLGLEQYF.

The table lists this clone with a few counts. This chain links TRBV19 with TRBJ2-6; 7 nucleotides match TRBD1. Trimming removed 7 bases from V and 3 bases from J; junction bases left unmatched: 6. Germline lookup yields CDR1 LNHDA and CDR2 SQIVND (reference sequence). This CDR3 has 15 amino acids. CDR3 protein: CASKGAAYGANVLTF. The CDR3 DNA reads TGTGCCAGTAAGGGGGCTGCCTATGGGGCCAACGTCCTGACTTTC.

This chain joins TRBV5-1 and TRBJ1-1; D not resolved. There are 11 residues in the CDR3. V lost 5 bases and J 4 bases, leaving 6 bases between the germline ends. Germline V gene lookup returns CDR1 SGHRS and CDR2 YFSETQ. CDR3 loop: CASREGTEAFF. For the CDR3, the DNA is TGCGCCAGCAGGGAGGGCACTGAAGCTTTCTTT.

In this sample, this clone turned up a few times. The chain links TRBV19 to TRBJ2-2, with D possibly TRBD1 on 5 matching bases. This CDR3 comprises 15 residues. Germline CDR1 is LNHDA and CDR2 is SQIVND (reference sequence). Trimming pared 7 bases from V and 6 bases from J, leaving 18 bases between. The CDR3 sequence: CASIGSMWGAGELFF. The CDR3 nucleotides are TGTGCCAGTATTGGGTCAATGTGGGGCGCCGGGGAGCTGTTTTTT. Full variable domain (remainder filled in from reference TRBV19 and TRBJ2-2): DGGITQSPKYLFRKEGQNVTLSCEQNLNHDAMYWYRQDPGQGLRLIYYSQIVNDFQKGDIAEGYSVSREKKESFPLTVTSAQKNPTAFYLCASIGSMWGAGELFFGEGSRLTVL.

This sequence joins TRBV29-1 and TRBJ2-4, with TRBD2 matching 10 bases. J was trimmed by 6 bases and V by 5 bases; bases with no gene match: 4. From germline, CDR1 is SQVTM and CDR2 ANQGSEA. The CDR3 has 13 amino acids. The CDR3: CSVLAGGLNIQYF. DNA for the CDR3: TGCAGCGTTTTAGCGGGAGGACTAAACATTCAGTACTTC.

The chain employs TRBV18 and TRBJ1-1, with 10 positions matching TRBD1. The CDR3 runs to 16 residues. Germline trimming cut 5 bases from V and 5 bases from J; bases unmatched to any gene: 11. The germline CDR1 and CDR2 sequences are KGHSH and LQKENI. The CDR3 loop reads CASSTGTGERGTEAFF. The DNA of the CDR3 is TGTGCCAGCTCAACCGGGACAGGGGAAAGGGGGACTGAAGCTTTCTTT.

The chain carries TRBV5-1 and TRBJ2-5; weak D call: TRBD2 (5 bases). The CDR3 has 14 amino acids. Per germline, CDR1 SGHRS and CDR2 YFSETQ. V lost 4 bases, J lost 4 bases, and 14 bases lay in between. CDR3 sequence: CASSPPSSVETQYF. The CDR3 DNA reads TGCGCCAGCAGCCCCCCTAGCTCTGTAGAGACCCAGTACTTC.

This clone came up once. V and J are TRBV4-2 and TRBJ2-3, with D possibly matching TRBD1 (7 bases). The CDR3 has 16 residues. CDR1 is LGHNA and CDR2 is YNFKEQ in the germline V gene. Between the trimmed V and J ends, which lost 1 base and 15 bases, there was a span of 26 bases. In DNA form, the CDR3 reads TGTGCCAGCAGCCAAGCGGTTGGAGGGGGCGGGTCCCCAACTTATTTT. Translation: CASSQAVGGGGSPTYF.

This rearrangement joins TRBV7-9 to TRBJ2-5; 9 nucleotides agree with TRBD1. V lost 4 bases, J lost 5 bases, and 8 bases stayed unmatched. The germline V gene has CDR1 SEHNR and CDR2 FQNEAQ (reference sequence). This CDR3 has 15 residues. The CDR3 sequence: CASSSNTGGGETQYF. The DNA for the CDR3 is TGTGCCAGCAGCTCGAACACAGGGGGCGGGGAGACCCAGTACTTC.

The CDR3 spells CASRDQAYSGANVLTF. In DNA, the CDR3 is TGTGCCAGCAGGGATCAGGCGTACTCTGGGGCCAACGTCCTGACTTTC. The gene calls are TRBV2 and TRBJ2-6; no clear D. There are 16 residues in the CDR3. CDR1 and CDR2 (germline): SNHLY, FYNNEI. V was clipped by 6 bases and J by 0 bases, with 12 bases between them.

The CDR3 here is CASSSGQEYTGELFF. CDR3 nucleotide sequence: TGCGCCAGCAGCTCGGGACAGGAGTACACCGGGGAGCTGTTTTTT. This chain connects TRBV5-1 to TRBJ2-2, with 8 bases identical to TRBD1. The CDR3 is made up of 15 amino acids. The germline V gene has CDR1 SGHRS and CDR2 YFSETQ. The V and J ends lost 3 bases and 3 bases, in that order; junction bases with no gene match: 4.

The chain is built from TRBV2 and TRBJ2-7; maybe TRBD2 (5 bases). V was trimmed by 6 bases and J by 3 bases, leaving 21 bases between them. The CDR3 has 16 amino acids. CDR1 and CDR2 (germline): SNHLY, FYNNEI. CDR3 residues: CASSRESLTKSYEQYF. The CDR3 coding sequence is TGTGCCAGCAGCCGCGAGTCCCTGACTAAAAGCTACGAGCAGTACTTC. The full variable domain, rest sourced from reference TRBV2 and TRBJ2-7, is EPEVTQTPSHQVTQMGQEVILRCVPISNHLYFYWYRQILGQKVEFLVSFYNNEISEKSEIFDDQFSVERPDGSNFTLKIRSTKLEDSAMYFCASSRESLTKSYEQYFGPGTRLTVT.

The chain combines TRBV5-1 with TRBJ2-5, with D possibly being TRBD2 (6 bases). V was shortened by 4 bases and J by 5 bases, with 12 bases between the two germline ends. The CDR3 is 13 amino acids. Germline CDR1 reads SGHRS; CDR2 reads YFSETQ. CDR3 region: CASSVFGRETQYF. The CDR3 DNA is TGCGCCAGCAGCGTATTTGGGAGGGAGACCCAGTACTTC.

This clone appeared a few times. This chain uses TRBV27 with TRBJ2-7; tentative D call: TRBD1 (5 bases). Germline CDR1 is MNHEY and CDR2 is SMNVEV (reference sequence). Trimming took 9 bases from V and 3 from J, leaving 21 bases between them. The CDR3 has 15 residues. CDR3 in DNA: TGTGCCAGTCGACAGACCCAACACTTACTCTACGAGCAGTACTTC. Translated, it gives CASRQTQHLLYEQYF.

The chain is built from TRBV7-3 and TRBJ2-3; tentative D call: TRBD2 (5 bases). The V end lost 5 bases, the J end lost 10 bases, and 16 bases lay between the germline ends. Germline CDR1 SGHTA, CDR2 FQGTGA. The CDR3 has 13 amino acids. CDR3 sequence: CASSLGLTQSQYF. In nucleotides, the CDR3 is TGTGCCAGCAGCCTAGGACTCACCCAATCGCAGTATTTT.

The rearrangement uses TRBV4-2 and TRBJ1-6; D remains ambiguous. The V end lost 0 bases, the J end lost 6 bases, and 15 bases lay between the germline ends. The V gene's germline CDR1 is LGHNA and CDR2 YNFKEQ. The CDR3 covers 17 residues. Here the CDR3 reads CASSQDHRGDPNSPLHF. As DNA, the CDR3 is TGTGCCAGCAGCCAAGATCATCGGGGAGACCCTAATTCACCCCTCCACTTT.

The chain employs TRBV11-1 and TRBJ1-3; D may be TRBD1 (5 bases). V was clipped by 5 bases and J by 0 bases, with 17 bases between them. The germline V gene has CDR1 SGHAT and CDR2 FQDESV (reference sequence). CDR3 size: 17 residues. CDR3 sequence (DNA): TGTGCCAGCAGCGCCATGTTGGAGGGGAGCTCTGGAAACACCATATATTTT. The encoded protein is CASSAMLEGSSGNTIYF.

The chain uses TRBV19 and TRBJ2-3, with 9 bases lining up with TRBD2. The V segment lost 6 bases and the J segment 6 bases; nucleotides outside the gene matches: 4. The CDR3 covers 13 residues. Germline CDR1 and CDR2: LNHDA and SQIVND (reference sequence). The CDR3 sequence: CASRLAGRDTQYF. The CDR3 DNA is TGTGCCAGTAGGCTAGCGGGGCGCGATACGCAGTATTTT.

This clone was recorded only once. The chain links TRBV30 to TRBJ1-1, with a tentative D call TRBD1 (5 bases). Trimming removed 5 bases from V and 0 bases from J, with 10 bases in between. This CDR3 is built from 13 residues. Germline V gene sequence: CDR1 GTSNPN, CDR2 SVGIG (reference sequence). CDR3 protein: CAWVRGVNTEAFF. Here the CDR3 DNA reads TGTGCCTGGGTCCGGGGGGTGAACACTGAAGCTTTCTTT.